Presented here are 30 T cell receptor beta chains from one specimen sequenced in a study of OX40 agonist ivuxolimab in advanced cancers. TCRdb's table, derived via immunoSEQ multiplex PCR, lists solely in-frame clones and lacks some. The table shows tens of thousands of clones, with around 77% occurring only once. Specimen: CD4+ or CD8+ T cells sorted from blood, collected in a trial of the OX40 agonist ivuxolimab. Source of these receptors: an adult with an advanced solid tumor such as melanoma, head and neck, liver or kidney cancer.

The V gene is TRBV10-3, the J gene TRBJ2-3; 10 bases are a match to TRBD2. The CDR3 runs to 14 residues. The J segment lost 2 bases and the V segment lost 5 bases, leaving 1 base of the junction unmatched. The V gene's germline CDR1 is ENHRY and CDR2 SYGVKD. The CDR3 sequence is CAISTSGITDTQYF. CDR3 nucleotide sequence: TGTGCCATCAGTACTAGCGGGATCACAGATACGCAGTATTTT.

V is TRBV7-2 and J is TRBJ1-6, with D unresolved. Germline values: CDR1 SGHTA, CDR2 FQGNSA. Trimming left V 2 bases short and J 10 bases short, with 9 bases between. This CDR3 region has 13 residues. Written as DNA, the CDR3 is TGTGCCAGCAGCTTACATCGGGAATCACCCCTCCACTTT. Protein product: CASSLHRESPLHF.

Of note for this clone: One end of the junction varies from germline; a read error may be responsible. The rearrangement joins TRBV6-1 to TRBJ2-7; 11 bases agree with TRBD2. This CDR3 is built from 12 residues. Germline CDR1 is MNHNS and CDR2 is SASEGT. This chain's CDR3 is CASRRTSGSMDF. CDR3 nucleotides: TGTGCCAGCAGGCGCACTAGCGGGAGTATGGACTTC.

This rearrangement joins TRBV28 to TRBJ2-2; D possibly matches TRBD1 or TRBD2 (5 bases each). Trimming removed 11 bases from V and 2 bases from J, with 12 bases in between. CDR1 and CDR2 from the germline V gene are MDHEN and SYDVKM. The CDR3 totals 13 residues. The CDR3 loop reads CAGRDPNTGELFF. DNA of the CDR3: TGTGCCGGCCGGGACCCAAACACCGGGGAGCTGTTTTTT.

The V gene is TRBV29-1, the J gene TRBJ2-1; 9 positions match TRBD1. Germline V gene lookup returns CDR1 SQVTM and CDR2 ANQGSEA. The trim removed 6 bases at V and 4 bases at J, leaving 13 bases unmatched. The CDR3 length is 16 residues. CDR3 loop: CSVTGGPGQSYNEQFF. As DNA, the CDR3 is TGCAGCGTGACAGGGGGGCCGGGACAGAGTTACAATGAGCAGTTCTTC.

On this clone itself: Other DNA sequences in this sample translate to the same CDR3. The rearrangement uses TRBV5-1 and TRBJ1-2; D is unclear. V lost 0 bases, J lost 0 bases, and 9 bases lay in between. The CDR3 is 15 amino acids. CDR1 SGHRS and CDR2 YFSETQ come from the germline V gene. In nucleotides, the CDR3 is TGCGCCAGCAGCTTGGGTCTGGGAGCTAACTATGGCTACACCTTC. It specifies CASSLGLGANYGYTF.

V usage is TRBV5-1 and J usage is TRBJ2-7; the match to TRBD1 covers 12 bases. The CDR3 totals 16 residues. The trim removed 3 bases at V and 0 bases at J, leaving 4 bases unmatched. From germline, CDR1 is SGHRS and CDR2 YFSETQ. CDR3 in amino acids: CASSSGQGASSYEQYF. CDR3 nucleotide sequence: TGCGCCAGCAGCTCGGGACAGGGGGCGAGCTCCTACGAGCAGTACTTC.

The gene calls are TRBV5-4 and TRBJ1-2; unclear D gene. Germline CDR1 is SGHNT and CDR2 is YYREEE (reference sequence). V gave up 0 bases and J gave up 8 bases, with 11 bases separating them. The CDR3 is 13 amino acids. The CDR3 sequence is CASSLGTIAGYTF. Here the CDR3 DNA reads TGTGCCAGCAGCTTGGGGACCATAGCCGGCTACACCTTC.

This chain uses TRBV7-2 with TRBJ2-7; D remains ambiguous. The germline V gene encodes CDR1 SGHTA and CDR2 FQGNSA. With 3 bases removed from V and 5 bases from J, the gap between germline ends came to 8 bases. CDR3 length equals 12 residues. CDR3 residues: CASSFVENEQYF. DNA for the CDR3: TGTGCCAGCAGCTTCGTCGAGAACGAGCAGTACTTC.

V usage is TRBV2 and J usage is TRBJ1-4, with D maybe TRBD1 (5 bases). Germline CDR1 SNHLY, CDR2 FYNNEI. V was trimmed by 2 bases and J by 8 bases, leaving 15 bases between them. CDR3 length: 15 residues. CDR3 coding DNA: TGTGCCAGCAGTGAATCAGGGTCGAGAGGGGAAAAACTGTTTTTT. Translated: CASSESGSRGEKLFF.

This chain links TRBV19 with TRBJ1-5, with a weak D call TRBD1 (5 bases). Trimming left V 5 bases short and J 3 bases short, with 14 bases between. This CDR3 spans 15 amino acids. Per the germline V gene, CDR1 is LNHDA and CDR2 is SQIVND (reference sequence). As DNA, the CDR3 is TGTGCCAGTAGTGCGGGGGACTTCCCCAATCAGCCCCAGCATTTT. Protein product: CASSAGDFPNQPQHF.

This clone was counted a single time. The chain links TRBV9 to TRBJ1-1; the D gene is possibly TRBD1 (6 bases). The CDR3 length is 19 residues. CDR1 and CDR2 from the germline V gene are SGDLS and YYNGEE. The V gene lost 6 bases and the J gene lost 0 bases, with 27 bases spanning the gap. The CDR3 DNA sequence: TGTGCCAGCAACCCCTGGGACCAGGGGAGATACTCCATGAACACTGAAGCTTTCTTT. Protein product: CASNPWDQGRYSMNTEAFF. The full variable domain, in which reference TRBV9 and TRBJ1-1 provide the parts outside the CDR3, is DSGVTQTPKHLITATGQRVTLRCSPRSGDLSVYWYQQSLDQGLQFLIQYYNGEERAKGNILERFSAQQFPDLHSELNLSSLELGDSALYFCASNPWDQGRYSMNTEAFFGQGTRLTVV.

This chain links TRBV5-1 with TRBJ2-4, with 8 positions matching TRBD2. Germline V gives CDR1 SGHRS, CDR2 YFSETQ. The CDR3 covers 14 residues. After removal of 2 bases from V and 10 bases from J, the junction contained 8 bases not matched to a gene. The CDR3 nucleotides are TGCGCCAGCAGCTTTAGGCGGGAGGACCCTATTCAGTACTTC. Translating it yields CASSFRREDPIQYF.

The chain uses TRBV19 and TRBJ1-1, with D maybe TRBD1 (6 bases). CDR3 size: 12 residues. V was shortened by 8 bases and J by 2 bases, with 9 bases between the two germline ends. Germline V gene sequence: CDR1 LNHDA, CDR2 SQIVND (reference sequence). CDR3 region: CASGQPNTEAFF. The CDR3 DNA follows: TGTGCCAGTGGACAGCCCAACACTGAAGCTTTCTTT.

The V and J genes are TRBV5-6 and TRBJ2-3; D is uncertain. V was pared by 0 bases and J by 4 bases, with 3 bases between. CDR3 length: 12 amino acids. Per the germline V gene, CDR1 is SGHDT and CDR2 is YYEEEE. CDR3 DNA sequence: TGTGCCAGCAGCTTGGCTGCAGATACGCAGTATTTT. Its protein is CASSLAADTQYF.

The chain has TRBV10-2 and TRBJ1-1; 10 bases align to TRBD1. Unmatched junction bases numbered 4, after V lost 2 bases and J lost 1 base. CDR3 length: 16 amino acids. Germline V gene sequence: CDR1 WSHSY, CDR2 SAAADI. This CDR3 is CASSERRDRGNTEAFF. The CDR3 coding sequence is TGCGCCAGCAGTGAGCGCCGGGACAGGGGGAACACTGAAGCTTTCTTT.

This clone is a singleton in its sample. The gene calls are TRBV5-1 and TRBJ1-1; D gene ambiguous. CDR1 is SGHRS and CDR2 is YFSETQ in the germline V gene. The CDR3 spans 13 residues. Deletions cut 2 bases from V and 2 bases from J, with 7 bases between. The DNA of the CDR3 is TGCGCCAGCAGCTTCGTGTACAACACTGAAGCTTTCTTT. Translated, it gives CASSFVYNTEAFF.

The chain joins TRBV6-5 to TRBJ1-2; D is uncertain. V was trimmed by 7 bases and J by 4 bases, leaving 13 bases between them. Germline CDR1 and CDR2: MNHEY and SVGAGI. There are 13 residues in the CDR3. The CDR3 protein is CASNKGGIYGYTF. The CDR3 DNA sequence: TGTGCCAGCAACAAGGGCGGGATCTATGGCTACACCTTC.

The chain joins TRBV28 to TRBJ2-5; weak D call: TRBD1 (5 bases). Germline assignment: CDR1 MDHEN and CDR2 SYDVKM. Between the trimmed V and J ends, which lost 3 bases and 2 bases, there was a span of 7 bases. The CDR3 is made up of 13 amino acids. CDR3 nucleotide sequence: TGTGCCAGCAGTTTTCAGGGTCAAGAGACCCAGTACTTC. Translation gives CASSFQGQETQYF.

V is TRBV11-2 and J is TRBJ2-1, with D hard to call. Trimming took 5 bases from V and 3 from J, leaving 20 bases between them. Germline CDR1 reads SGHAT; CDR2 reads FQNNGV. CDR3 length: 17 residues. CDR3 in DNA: TGTGCCAGCAGCCCGGTCAAATACGGGCTACGCTACAATGAGCAGTTCTTC. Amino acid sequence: CASSPVKYGLRYNEQFF.

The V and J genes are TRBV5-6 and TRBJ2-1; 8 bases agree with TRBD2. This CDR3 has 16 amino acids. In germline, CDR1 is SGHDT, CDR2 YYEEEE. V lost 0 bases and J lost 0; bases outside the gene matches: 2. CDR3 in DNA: TGTGCCAGCAGCTTGGTAAGCGGGAGCTCCTACAATGAGCAGTTCTTC. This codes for CASSLVSGSSYNEQFF.

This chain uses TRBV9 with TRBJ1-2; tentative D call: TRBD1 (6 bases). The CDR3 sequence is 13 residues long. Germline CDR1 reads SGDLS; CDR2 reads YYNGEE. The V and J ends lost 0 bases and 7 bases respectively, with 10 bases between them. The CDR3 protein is CASSVAGGSGYTF. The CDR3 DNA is TGTGCCAGCAGCGTAGCCGGGGGCTCTGGCTACACCTTC.

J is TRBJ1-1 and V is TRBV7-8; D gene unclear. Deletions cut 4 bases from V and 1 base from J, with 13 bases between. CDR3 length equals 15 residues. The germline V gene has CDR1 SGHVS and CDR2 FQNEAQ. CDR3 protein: CASSSVFLENTEAFF. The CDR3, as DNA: TGTGCCAGCAGCTCCGTGTTCTTGGAGAACACTGAAGCTTTCTTT.

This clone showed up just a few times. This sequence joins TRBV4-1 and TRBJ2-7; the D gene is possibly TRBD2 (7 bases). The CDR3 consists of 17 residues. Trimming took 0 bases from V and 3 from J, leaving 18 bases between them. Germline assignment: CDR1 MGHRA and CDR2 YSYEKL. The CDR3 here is CASSQDKSGGNFYEQYF. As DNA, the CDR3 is TGCGCCAGCAGCCAAGATAAGTCGGGGGGCAACTTCTACGAGCAGTACTTC.

The CDR3 loop is CASSRAGRSDYEQYF. CDR3 coding DNA: TGTGCCAGCAGCCGAGCGGGGAGGAGTGACTACGAGCAGTACTTC. The chain recombines TRBV5-4 with TRBJ2-7; TRBD2 matches 7 bases. This CDR3 is 15 amino acids long. J lost 3 bases, V lost 4 bases, and 10 bases had no gene match. The germline gives CDR1 SGHNT, CDR2 YYREEE (reference sequence).

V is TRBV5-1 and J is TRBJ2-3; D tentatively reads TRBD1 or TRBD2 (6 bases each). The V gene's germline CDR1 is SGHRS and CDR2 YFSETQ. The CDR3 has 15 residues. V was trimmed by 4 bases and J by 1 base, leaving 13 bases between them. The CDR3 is CASSPLEGGTDTQYF. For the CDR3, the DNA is TGCGCCAGCAGCCCACTGGAGGGGGGCACAGATACGCAGTATTTT.

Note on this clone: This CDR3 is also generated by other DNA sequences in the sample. Written as DNA, the CDR3 is TGCGCCAGCAGCCTTCTGGGGGGCACAGATACGCAGTATTTT. It translates to CASSLLGGTDTQYF. The V and J genes are TRBV5-1 and TRBJ2-3; either TRBD1 or TRBD2 may supply D (5 bases each). Germline V gene sequence: CDR1 SGHRS, CDR2 YFSETQ. Trimming left V 4 bases short and J 1 base short, with 10 bases between. The CDR3 is made up of 14 amino acids.

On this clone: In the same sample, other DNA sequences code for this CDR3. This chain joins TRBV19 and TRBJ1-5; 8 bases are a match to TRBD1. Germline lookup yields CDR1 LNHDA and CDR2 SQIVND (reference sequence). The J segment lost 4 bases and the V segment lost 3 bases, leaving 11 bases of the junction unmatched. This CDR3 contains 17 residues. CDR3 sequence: CASSIRTGREINQPQHF. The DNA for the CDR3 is TGTGCCAGTAGTATTAGGACAGGGCGGGAAATTAATCAGCCCCAGCATTTT.

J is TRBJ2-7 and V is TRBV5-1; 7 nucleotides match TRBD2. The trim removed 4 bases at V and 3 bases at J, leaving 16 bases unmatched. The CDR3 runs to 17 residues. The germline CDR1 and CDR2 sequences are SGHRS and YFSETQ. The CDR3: CASSRQAAGRSYYEQYF. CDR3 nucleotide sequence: TGCGCCAGCAGCCGGCAGGCAGCGGGAAGGTCTTACTACGAGCAGTACTTC.

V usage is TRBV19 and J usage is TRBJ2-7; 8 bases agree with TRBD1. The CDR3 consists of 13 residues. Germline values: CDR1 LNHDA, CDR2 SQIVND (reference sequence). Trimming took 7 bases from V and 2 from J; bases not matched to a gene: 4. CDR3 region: CASTATGAYEQYF. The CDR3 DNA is TGTGCCAGTACCGCGACAGGGGCCTACGAGCAGTACTTC.